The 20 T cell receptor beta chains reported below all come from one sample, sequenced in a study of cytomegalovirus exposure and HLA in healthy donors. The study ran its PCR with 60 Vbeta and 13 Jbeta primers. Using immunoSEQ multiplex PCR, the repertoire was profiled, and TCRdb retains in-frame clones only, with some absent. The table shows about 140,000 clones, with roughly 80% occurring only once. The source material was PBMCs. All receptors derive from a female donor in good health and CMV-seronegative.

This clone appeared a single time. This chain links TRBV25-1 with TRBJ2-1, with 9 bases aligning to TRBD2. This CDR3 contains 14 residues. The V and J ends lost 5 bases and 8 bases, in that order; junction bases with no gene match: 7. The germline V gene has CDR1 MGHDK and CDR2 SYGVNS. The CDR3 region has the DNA TGTGCCAGCAGTCCGCGGGAGGGCCAAGATGAGCAGTTCTTC. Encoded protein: CASSPREGQDEQFF. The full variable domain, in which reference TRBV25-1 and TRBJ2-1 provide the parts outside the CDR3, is EADIYQTPRYLVIGTGKKITLECSQTMGHDKMYWYQQDPGMELHLIHYSYGVNSTEKGDLSSESTVSRIRTEHFPLTLESARPSHTSQYLCASSPREGQDEQFFGPGTRLTVL.

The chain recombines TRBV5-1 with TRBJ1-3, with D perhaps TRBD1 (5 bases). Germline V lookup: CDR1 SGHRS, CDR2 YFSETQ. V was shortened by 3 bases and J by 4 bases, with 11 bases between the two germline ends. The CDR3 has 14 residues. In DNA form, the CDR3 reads TGCGCCAGCAGCTCGGGGGGATACGGAAACACCATATATTTT. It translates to CASSSGGYGNTIYF.

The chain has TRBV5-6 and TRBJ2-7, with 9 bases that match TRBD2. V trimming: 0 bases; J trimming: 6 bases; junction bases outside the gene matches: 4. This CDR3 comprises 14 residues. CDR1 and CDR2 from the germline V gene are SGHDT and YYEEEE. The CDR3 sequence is CASSLGASGVEQYF. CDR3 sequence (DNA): TGTGCCAGCAGCTTGGGGGCTAGCGGGGTCGAGCAGTACTTC.

As DNA, the CDR3 is TGTGCCAGCAGCCTGAACGGGAACACTGAAGCTTTCTTT. This sequence encodes CASSLNGNTEAFF. This chain connects TRBV7-3 to TRBJ1-1; D not certain. The V end was cut by 5 bases, the J end by 1 base, with 8 bases between. The CDR3 is made up of 13 amino acids. Per germline, CDR1 SGHTA and CDR2 FQGTGA.

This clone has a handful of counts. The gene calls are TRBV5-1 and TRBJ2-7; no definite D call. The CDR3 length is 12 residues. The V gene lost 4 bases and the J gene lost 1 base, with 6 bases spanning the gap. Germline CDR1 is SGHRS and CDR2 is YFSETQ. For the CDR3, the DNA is TGCGCCAGCAGCGCCCAGTCCTACGAGCAGTACTTC. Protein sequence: CASSAQSYEQYF.

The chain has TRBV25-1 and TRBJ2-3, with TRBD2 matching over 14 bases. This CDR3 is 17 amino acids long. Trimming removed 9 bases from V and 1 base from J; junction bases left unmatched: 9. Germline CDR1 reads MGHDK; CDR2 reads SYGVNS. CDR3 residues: CASQGTSGRRGTDTQYF. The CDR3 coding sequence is TGTGCCAGTCAGGGGACTAGCGGGAGACGCGGCACAGATACGCAGTATTTT.

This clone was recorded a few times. CDR3 residues: CASSLSDRPYEQYF. CDR3 nucleotides: TGTGCCAGCAGTTTGAGTGACAGACCGTACGAGCAGTACTTC. The rearrangement links TRBV27 to TRBJ2-7, with a possible D match to TRBD1 (5 bases). This CDR3 region has 14 residues. Trimming left V 3 bases short and J 4 bases short, with 13 bases between. The germline CDR1 and CDR2 sequences are MNHEY and SMNVEV (reference sequence).

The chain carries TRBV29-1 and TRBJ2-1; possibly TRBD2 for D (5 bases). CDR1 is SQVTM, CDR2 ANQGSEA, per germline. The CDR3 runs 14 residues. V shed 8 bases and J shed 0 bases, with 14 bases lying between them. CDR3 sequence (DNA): TGCAGCTTCTTAAGCGGTCGCTCCTACAATGAGCAGTTCTTC. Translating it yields CSFLSGRSYNEQFF.

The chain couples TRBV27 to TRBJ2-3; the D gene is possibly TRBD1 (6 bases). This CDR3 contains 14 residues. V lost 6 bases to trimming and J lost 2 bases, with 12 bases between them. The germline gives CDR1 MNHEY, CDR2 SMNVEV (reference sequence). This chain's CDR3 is CASRQGLVTDTQYF. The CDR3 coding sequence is TGTGCCAGCAGGCAGGGGCTCGTCACAGATACGCAGTATTTT.

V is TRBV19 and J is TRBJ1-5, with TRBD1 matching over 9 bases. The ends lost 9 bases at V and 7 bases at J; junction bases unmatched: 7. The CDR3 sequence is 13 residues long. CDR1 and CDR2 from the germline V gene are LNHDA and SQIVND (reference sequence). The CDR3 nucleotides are TGTGCCAGCCTACAGGGGGCCGGACAGCCCCAGCATTTT. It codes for CASLQGAGQPQHF.

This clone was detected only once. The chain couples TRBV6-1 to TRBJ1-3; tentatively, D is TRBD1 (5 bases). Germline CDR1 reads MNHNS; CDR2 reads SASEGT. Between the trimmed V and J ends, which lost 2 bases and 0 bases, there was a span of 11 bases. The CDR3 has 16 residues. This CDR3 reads CASSEKGSHSGNTIYF. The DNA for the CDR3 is TGTGCCAGCAGTGAAAAGGGGTCACACTCTGGAAACACCATATATTTT.

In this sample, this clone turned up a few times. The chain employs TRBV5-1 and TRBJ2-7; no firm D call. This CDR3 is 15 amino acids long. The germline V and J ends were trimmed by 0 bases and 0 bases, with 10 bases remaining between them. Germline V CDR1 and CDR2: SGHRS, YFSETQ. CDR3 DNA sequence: TGCGCCAGCAGCTTGGCCTTGGCCCGCTCCTACGAGCAGTACTTC. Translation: CASSLALARSYEQYF.

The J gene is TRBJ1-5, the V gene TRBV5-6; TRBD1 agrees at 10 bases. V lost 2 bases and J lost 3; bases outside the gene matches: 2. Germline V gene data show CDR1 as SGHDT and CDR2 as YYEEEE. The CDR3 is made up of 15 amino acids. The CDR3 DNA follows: TGTGCCAGCAGCTTCGGGACAGGGGACAATCAGCCCCAGCATTTT. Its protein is CASSFGTGDNQPQHF. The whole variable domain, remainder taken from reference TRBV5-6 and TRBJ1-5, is DAGVTQSPTHLIKTRGQQVTLRCSPKSGHDTVSWYQQALGQGPQFIFQYYEEEERQRGNFPDRFSGHQFPNYSSELNVNALLLGDSALYLCASSFGTGDNQPQHFGDGTRLSIL.

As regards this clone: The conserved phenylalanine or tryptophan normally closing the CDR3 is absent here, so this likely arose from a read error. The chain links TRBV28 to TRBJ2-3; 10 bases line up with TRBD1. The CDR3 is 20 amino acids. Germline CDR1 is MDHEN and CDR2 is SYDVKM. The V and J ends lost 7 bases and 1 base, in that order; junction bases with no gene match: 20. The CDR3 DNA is TGTGCCAGCATCCCTCCCGGGACAGGGGCTCCCCTCGGAGGCACAGATACGCAGTATGTT. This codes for CASIPPGTGAPLGGTDTQYV.

As DNA, the CDR3 is TGTGCCAGCATTGTCGGAGGGGTCAATCAGCCCCAGCATTTT. Residues: CASIVGGVNQPQHF. V and J are TRBV28 and TRBJ1-5; TRBD1 might be the D (5 bases). This CDR3 is 14 amino acids long. Germline loops: CDR1 MDHEN, CDR2 SYDVKM. Trimming pared 7 bases from V and 3 bases from J, leaving 13 bases between.

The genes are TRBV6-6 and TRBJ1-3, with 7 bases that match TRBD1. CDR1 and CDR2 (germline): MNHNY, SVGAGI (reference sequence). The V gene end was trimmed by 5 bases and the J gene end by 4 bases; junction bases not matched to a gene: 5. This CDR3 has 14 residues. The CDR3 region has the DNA TGTGCCAGCAGTAAGGGACAGCTCGGAAACACCATATATTTT. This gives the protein CASSKGQLGNTIYF.

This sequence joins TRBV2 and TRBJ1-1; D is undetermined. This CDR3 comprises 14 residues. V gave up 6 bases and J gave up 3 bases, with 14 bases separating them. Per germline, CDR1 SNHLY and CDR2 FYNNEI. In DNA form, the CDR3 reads TGTGCCAGCAGGGGCGAGGGAAGGCACACTGAAGCTTTCTTT. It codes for CASRGEGRHTEAFF.

CDR3 residues: CASSPQEKLRTPEQFF. The CDR3, as DNA: TGTGCCAGCAGTCCCCAGGAGAAGCTAAGGACTCCAGAGCAGTTCTTC. This chain links TRBV6-4 with TRBJ2-1; tentative D call: TRBD2 (5 bases). Germline assignment: CDR1 MRHNA and CDR2 SNTAGT. This CDR3 has 16 amino acids. V lost 5 bases to trimming and J lost 10 bases, with 24 bases between them.

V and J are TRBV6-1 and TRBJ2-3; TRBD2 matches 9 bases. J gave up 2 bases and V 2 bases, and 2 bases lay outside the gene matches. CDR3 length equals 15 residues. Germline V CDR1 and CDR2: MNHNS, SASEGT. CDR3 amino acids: CASSELAGLTDTQYF. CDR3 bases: TGTGCCAGCAGTGAACTAGCGGGACTCACAGATACGCAGTATTTT.

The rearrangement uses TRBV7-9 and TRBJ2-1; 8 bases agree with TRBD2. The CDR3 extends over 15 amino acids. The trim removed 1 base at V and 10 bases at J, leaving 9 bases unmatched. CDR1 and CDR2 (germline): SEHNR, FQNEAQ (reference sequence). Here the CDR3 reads CASSLGGLAKDEQFF. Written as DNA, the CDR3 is TGTGCCAGCAGCTTAGGCGGACTAGCTAAGGACGAGCAGTTCTTC. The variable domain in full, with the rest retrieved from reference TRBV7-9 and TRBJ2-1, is DTGVSQNPRHKITKRGQNVTFRCDPISEHNRLYWYRQTLGQGPEFLTYFQNEAQLEKSRLLSDRFSAERPKGSFSTLEIQRTEQGDSAMYLCASSLGGLAKDEQFFGPGTRLTVL.